The source of this T cell receptor beta chain is a study of shared T cell receptors in the human thymus. The V gene's germline CDR1 is SGHTA and CDR2 FQGTGA. CDR3 length: 17 residues. Unmatched junction bases numbered 9, after V lost 4 bases and J lost 2 bases. Repertoires were generated with immunoSEQ multiplex PCR, while TCRdb's copy carries only in-frame clones and drops some. The sample holds hundreds of thousands of clones; approximately 88% are singletons and the top ten take about 0.01%. These records were also assigned to another study, of human thymus T cells.

The sample comprised thymocytes. The chain carries TRBV7-3 and TRBJ2-2; TRBD1 matches at 8 bases. The clonotype originates from a boy in the first two years of life with a congenital heart defect. The DNA for the CDR3 is TGTGCCAGCAGCTCCCCCCCCGGACAGGGAAACACCGGGGAGCTGTTTTTT. As protein: CASSSPPGQGNTGELFF.